This TCR beta chain derives from a study of human T cells and chemical hapten exposure. The time point: pre-sensitization, week 0. As to treatment: therapeutic diphenylcyclopropenone sensitization with weekly scalp DPC. The CDR3 is 15 residues long. V lost 5 bases to trimming and J lost 4 bases; unmatched junction nucleotides: 8. Germline CDR1 reads ENHRY; CDR2 reads SYGVKD. This clonotype was counted only a few times. TCRdb passed the RACE reads through MiXCR, listing each CDR3 protein once. In the table there are about 300,000 distinct CDR3 sequences, 4.5% to 5.5% of which are singletons. V gene TRBV10-3 combines with J gene TRBJ2-3, with TRBD2 matching over 8 bases. The sample was whole blood, taken in connection with sensitization to the hapten diphenylcyclopropenone (DPC). This receptor was taken from a woman aged 18-29 years with alopecia areata. Some clones in this sample may be carry-over from other donors' samples. Written as DNA, the CDR3 is TGTGCCATCAGTCCCGGGAGCGGGGGCGCAGATACGCAGTATTTT. This encodes CAISPGSGGADTQYF.